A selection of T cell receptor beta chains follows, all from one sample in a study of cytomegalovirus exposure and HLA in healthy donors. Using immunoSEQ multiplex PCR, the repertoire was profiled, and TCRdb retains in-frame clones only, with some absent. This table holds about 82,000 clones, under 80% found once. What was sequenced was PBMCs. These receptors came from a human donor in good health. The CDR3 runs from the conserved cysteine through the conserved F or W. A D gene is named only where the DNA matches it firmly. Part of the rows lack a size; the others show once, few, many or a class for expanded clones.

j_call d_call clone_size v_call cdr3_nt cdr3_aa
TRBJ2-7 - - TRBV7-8 TGTGCCAGCAGCCTCCGGGACTACGAGCAGTACTTC CASSLRDYEQYF
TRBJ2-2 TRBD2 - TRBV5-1 TGCGCCAGCAGCAGTAGCGGGGTGAACACCGGGGAGCTGTTTTTT CASSSSGVNTGELFF
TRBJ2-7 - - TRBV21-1 - CASSKVGGGTGEQYF
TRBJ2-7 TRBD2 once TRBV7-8 TGTGCCAGCAGCTTCCCCAGGGGCGCGGGGGGAACCTACGAGCAGTACTTC CASSFPRGAGGTYEQYF
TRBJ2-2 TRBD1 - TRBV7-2 TGTGCCAGCAGCCTAAGACAGGGACACACCGGGGAGCTGTTTTTT CASSLRQGHTGELFF
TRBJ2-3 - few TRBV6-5 TGTGCCAGCAGACTTCCAGGGCGGAATACGCAGTATTTT CASRLPGRNTQYF
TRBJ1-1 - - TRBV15 TGTGCCACCAGCCCACGACGGGTATTGAACACTGAAGCTTTCTTT CATSPRRVLNTEAFF
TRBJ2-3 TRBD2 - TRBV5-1 TGCGCCAGCAGCTTGTTGCGGGGGGGAAGCACAGATACGCAGTATTTT CASSLLRGGSTDTQYF
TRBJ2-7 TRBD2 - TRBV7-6 TGTGCCAGCAGCTTAGCTAGCGGGGCGACCTCCTACGAGCAGTACTTC CASSLASGATSYEQYF
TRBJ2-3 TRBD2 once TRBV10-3 TGTGCCATCAGTGAAAATCTAGCGGGGGGGTTACGGGATACGCAGTATTTT CAISENLAGGLRDTQYF
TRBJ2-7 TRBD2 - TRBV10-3 TGTGCCACGTCCTGGGGGGGAGGTGGCGACGAGCAGTACTTC CATSWGGGGDEQYF
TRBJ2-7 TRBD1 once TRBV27 TGTGCCAGCAGTATGAGGGACAGGGGGCACGAGCAGTACTTC CASSMRDRGHEQYF
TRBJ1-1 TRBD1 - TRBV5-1 TGCGCCAGCAGCCGCCGACAGGGGGCCGACACTGAAGCTTTCTTT CASSRRQGADTEAFF
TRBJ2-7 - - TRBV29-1 TGCAGCGTTGTCGGGGACGAGCAGTACTTC CSVVGDEQYF
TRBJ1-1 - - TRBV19 TGTGCCAGTAGGGTGAACGGGTTCGGGGGGAACACTGAAGCTTTCTTT CASRVNGFGGNTEAFF
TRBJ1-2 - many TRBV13 TGTGCCAGCAGCTTGGGGTTGACCTCGCGGGGTGGCTACACCTTC CASSLGLTSRGGYTF
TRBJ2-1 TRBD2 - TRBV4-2 TGTGCCAGCAGCCAGGGGACTAGCGGGGGGCCTGATCGGCAGTTCTTC CASSQGTSGGPDRQFF
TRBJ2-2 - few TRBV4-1 TGCGCCAGCAGCCAGCCCGGTGACACCGGGGAGCTGTTTTTT CASSQPGDTGELFF
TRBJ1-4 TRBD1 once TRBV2 TGTGCCAGCAGTGAACGGACAGGGGGGGCCTATAATGAAAAACTGTTTTTT CASSERTGGAYNEKLFF
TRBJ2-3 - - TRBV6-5 TGTGCCAGCAGCCCCGAGCACACAGATACGCAGTATTTT CASSPEHTDTQYF
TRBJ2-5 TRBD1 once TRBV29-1 TGCAGCGTGAGTGCAGGGGGCTCCTCCTACCAAGAGACCCAGTACTTC CSVSAGGSSYQETQYF
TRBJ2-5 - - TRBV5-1 TGCGCCAGCAGCTTGAGTAGCGCGGAAAAAGAGACCCAGTACTTC CASSLSSAEKETQYF
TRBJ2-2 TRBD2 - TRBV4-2 TGTGCCAGCAGCCAAGAAGGTAGCGGGGGCCTTTACACCGGGGAGCTGTTTTTT CASSQEGSGGLYTGELFF